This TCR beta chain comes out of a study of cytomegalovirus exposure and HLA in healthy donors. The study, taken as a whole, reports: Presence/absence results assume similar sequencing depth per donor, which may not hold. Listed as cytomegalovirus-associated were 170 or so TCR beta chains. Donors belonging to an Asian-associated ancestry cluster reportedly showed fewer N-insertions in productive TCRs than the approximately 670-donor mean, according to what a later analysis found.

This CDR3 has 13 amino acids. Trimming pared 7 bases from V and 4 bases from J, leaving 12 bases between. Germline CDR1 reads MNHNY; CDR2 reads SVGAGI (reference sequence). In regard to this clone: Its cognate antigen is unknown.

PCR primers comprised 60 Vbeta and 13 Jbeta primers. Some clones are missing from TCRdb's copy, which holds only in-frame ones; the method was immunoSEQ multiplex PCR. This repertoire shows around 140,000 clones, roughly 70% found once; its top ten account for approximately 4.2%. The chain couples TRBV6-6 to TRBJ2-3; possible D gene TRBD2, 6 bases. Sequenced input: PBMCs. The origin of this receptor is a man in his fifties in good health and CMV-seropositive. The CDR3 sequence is CASKRLDPDTQYF. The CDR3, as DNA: TGTGCCAGCAAAAGACTAGATCCAGATACGCAGTATTTT.